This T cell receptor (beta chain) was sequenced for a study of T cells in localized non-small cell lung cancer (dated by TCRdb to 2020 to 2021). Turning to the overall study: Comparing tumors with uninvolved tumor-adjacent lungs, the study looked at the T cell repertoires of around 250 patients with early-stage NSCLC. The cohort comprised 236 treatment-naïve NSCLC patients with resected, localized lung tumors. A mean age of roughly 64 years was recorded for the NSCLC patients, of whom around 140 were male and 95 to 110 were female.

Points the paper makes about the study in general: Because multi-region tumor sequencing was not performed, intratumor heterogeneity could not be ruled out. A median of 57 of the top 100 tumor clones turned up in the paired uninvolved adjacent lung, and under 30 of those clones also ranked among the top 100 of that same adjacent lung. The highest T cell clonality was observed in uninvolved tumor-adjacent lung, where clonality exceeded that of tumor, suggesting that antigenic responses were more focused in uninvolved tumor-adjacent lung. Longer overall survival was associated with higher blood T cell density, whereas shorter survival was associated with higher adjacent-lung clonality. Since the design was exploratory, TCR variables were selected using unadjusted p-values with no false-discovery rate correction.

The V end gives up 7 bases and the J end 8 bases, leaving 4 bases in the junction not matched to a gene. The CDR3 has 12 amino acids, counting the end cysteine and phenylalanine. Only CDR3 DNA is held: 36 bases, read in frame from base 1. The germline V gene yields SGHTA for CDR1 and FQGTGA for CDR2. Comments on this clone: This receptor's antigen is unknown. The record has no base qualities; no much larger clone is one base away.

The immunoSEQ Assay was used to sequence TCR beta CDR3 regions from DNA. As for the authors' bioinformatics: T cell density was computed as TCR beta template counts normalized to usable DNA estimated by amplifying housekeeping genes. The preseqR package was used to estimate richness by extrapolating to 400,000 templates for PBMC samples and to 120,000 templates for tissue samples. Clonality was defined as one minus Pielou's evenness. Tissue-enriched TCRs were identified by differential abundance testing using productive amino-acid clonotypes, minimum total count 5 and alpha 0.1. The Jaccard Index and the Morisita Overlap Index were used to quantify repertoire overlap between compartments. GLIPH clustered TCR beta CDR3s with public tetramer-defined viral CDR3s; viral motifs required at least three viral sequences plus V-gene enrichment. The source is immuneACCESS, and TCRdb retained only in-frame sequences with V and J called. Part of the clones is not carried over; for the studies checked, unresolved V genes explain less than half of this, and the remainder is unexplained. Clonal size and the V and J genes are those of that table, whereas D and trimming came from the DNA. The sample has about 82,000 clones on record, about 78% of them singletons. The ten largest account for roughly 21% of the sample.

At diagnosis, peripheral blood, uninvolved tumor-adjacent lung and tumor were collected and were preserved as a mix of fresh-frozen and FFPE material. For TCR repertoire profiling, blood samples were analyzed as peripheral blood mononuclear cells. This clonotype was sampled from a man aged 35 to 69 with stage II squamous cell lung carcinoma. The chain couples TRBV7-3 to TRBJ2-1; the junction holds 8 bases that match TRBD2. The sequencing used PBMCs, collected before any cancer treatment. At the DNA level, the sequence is TGTGCCAGCACCTCCGGGGGGGATGAGCAGTTCTTC. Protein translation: CASTSGGDEQFF.